The 10 T cell receptor beta chains given below trace back to one sample, sequenced in a study of T-cell reconstitution after alpha-beta-depleted transplantation in children (dated by TCRdb to between 2015 and 2016). What this sample's treatment or condition label stands for: allogeneic hematopoietic cell transplantation with graft depleted of TCRalphabeta T cells and CD19 B cells. The library was built by means of PCR. The run used an Illumina HiSeq 2500. TCR library preparation used molecular barcoding, with unique molecular identifiers applied to normalize quantification of the TCRbeta repertoire. TCRdb ran its own pipeline on the public reads, namely fastp trimming at Q25 and MiXCR clone calling, and kept in-frame beta chains. Identical CDR3 protein sequences are pooled into one entry, listed with their most common genes and DNA. The sample table holds fewer than 400,000 distinct CDR3 sequences, of which about a quarter were seen once. Of the sample, about a tenth is held by the ten largest clones.

Sequenced here: PBMCs, mostly from graft donor cells, sampled 180 days after TCRalphabeta/CD19-depleted stem cell transplant. The receptor set was obtained from a male patient younger than 18 who had a stem cell transplant for acute lymphoblastic leukemia, so the T cells may come from the graft donor.

The chain joins TRBV10-3 to TRBJ2-3, with 9 bases matching TRBD2. The CDR3 is 17 amino acids. The V and J ends lost 4 bases and 2 bases, in that order; junction bases with no gene match: 10. CDR1 and CDR2 from the germline V gene are ENHRY and SYGVKD. The CDR3 DNA reads TGTGCCATCAGTGGTCGGGGGCTAGCGGGATTCACAGATACGCAGTATTTT. This translates into CAISGRGLAGFTDTQYF.

This chain uses TRBV29-1 with TRBJ2-7; unclear D gene. Germline V gene sequence: CDR1 SQVTM, CDR2 ANQGSEA. Trimming pared 6 bases from V and 5 bases from J, leaving 14 bases between. CDR3 length: 12 amino acids. The DNA for the CDR3 is TGCAGCGTCCGGCCCACGTGGGACGAGCAGTACTTC. Protein: CSVRPTWDEQYF.

This sequence joins TRBV6-1 and TRBJ1-1; possibly TRBD1 for D (5 bases). The CDR3 sequence is 13 residues long. Germline CDR1 and CDR2: MNHNS and SASEGT. The V gene lost 10 bases and the J gene lost 0 bases, with 12 bases spanning the gap. The DNA for the CDR3 is TGTGCCACCACAGGACGGTTGAACACTGAAGCTTTCTTT. Encoded protein: CATTGRLNTEAFF.

This chain joins TRBV14 and TRBJ2-3; D not certain. This CDR3 is 15 amino acids long. Germline V CDR1 and CDR2: SGHDN, FVKESK. Trimming took off 0 bases at V and 6 bases at J, with 13 bases between the two ends. The CDR3 bases are TGTGCCAGCAGCCAAGAACCCCGGATTATTGATACGCAGTATTTT. It is translated as CASSQEPRIIDTQYF. The variable domain in full, with the rest retrieved from reference TRBV14 and TRBJ2-3, is EAGVTQFPSHSVIEKGQTVTLRCDPISGHDNLYWYRRVMGKEIKFLLHFVKESKQDESGMPNNRFLAERTGGTYSTLKVQPAELEDSGVYFCASSQEPRIIDTQYFGPGTRLTVL.

This clonotype showed up just a few times. The gene calls are TRBV20-1 and TRBJ2-3, with TRBD1 matching over 10 bases. This CDR3 comprises 15 residues. Germline V CDR1 and CDR2: DFQATT, SNEGSKA (reference sequence). V lost 3 bases to trimming and J lost 1 base; unmatched junction nucleotides: 4. The CDR3: CSARRQGAGTDTQYF. CDR3 DNA: TGCAGTGCTAGGAGACAGGGGGCCGGCACAGATACGCAGTATTTT.

This clonotype turned up a few times. This chain joins TRBV5-1 and TRBJ2-5; no clear D gene. Trimming pared 1 base from V and 1 base from J, leaving 8 bases between. The CDR3 has 14 amino acids. From germline, CDR1 is SGHRS and CDR2 YFSETQ. CDR3 bases: TGCGCCAGCAGCTTGATGGCAGTCCAAGAGACCCAGTACTTC. Protein: CASSLMAVQETQYF.

In its sample, this clonotype was seen a few times. The chain uses TRBV7-8 and TRBJ1-2; D gene unclear. Germline V CDR1 and CDR2: SGHVS, FQNEAQ. This CDR3 is built from 14 residues. V gave up 0 bases and J gave up 4 bases, with 9 bases separating them. The CDR3 spells CASSLARQTYGYTF. CDR3 DNA: TGTGCCAGCAGCTTAGCGAGGCAGACCTATGGCTACACCTTC.

This clonotype has just a few counts. The V call is TRBV19, the J call TRBJ2-2, with D unresolved. The CDR3 sequence is 14 residues long. Germline V gene data show CDR1 as LNHDA and CDR2 as SQIVND (reference sequence). Trimming stripped 3 bases from V and 3 bases from J, with 8 bases between. Written as DNA, the CDR3 is TGTGCCAGTAGTATGGATGACTACACCGGGGAGCTGTTTTTT. It translates to CASSMDDYTGELFF.

The chain uses TRBV7-3 and TRBJ2-3; 10 positions agree with TRBD2. Trimming cost V 1 base and J 4 bases; bases outside gene matches: 26. Germline CDR1 SGHTA, CDR2 FQGTGA. CDR3 size: 23 residues. CDR3 in amino acids: CASSLKGALMTSGSRVRPDTQYF. CDR3 DNA: TGTGCCAGCAGCTTAAAGGGGGCGCTTATGACTAGCGGGTCCCGGGTGCGGCCAGATACGCAGTATTTT.

The chain has TRBV7-9 and TRBJ2-7; 8 bases align to TRBD1. CDR1 and CDR2 from the germline V gene are SEHNR and FQNEAQ (reference sequence). This CDR3 spans 14 amino acids. After removal of 3 bases from V and 4 bases from J, the junction contained 5 bases not matched to a gene. Here the CDR3 reads CASSFAGGWYEQYF. The CDR3, as DNA: TGTGCCAGCAGCTTTGCAGGGGGCTGGTACGAGCAGTACTTC.